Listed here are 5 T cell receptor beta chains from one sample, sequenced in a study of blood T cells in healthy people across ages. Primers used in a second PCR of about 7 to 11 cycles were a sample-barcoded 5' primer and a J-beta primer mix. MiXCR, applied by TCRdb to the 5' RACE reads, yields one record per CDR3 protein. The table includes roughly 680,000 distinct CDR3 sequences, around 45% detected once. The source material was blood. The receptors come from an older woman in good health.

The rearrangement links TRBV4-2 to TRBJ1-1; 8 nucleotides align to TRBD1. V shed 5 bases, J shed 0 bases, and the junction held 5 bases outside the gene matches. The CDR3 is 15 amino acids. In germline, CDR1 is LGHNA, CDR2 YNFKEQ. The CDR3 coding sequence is TGTGCCAGCAGCACTGGACAGGGAATGAACACTGAAGCTTTCTTT. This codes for CASSTGQGMNTEAFF.

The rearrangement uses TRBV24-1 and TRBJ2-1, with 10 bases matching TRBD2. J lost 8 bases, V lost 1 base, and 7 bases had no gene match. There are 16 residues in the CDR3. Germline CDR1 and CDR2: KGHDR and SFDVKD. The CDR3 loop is CATSDLSSGSVYEQFF. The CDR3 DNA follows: TGTGCCACCAGTGATTTATCTAGCGGGAGTGTCTATGAGCAGTTCTTC.

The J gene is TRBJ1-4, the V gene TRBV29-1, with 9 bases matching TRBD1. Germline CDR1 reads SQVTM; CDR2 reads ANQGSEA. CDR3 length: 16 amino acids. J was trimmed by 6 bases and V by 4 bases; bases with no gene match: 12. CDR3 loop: CSVAPQYRGRDEKLFF. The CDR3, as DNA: TGCAGCGTTGCGCCCCAGTACAGGGGGCGGGATGAAAAACTGTTTTTT.

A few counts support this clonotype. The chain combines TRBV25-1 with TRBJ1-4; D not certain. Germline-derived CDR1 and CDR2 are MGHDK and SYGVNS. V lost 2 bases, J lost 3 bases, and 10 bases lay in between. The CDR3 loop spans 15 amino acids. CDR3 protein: CASSELGFANEKLFF. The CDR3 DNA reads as TGTGCCAGCAGTGAACTTGGTTTTGCTAATGAAAAACTGTTTTTT.

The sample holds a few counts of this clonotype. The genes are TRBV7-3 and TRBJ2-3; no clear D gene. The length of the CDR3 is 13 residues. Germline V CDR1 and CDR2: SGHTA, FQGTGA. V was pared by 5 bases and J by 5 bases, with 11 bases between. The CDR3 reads CASSLMSGDTQYF. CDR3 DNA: TGTGCCAGCAGCCTTATGAGTGGAGATACGCAGTATTTT. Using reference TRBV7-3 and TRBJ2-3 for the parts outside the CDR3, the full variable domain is GAGVSQTPSNKVTEKGKYVELRCDPISGHTALYWYRQSLGQGPEFLIYFQGTGAADDSGLPNDRFFAVRPEGSVSTLKIQRTERGDSAVYLCASSLMSGDTQYFGPGTRLTVL.